The clone carrying this TCR beta chain was detected only once. These data belong to a study of blood T cell repertoires in COVID-19. Overall study: The United States, Italy and Spain were the sources of the acute and convalescent COVID-19 samples. From T cells, B-cell-depleted T cells, or PBMCs came the material, which was cDNA or gDNA.

The V gene end was trimmed by 0 bases and the J gene end by 3 bases; junction bases not matched to a gene: 5. This CDR3 has 16 residues. Germline V gene data show CDR1 as LGHNA and CDR2 as YNFKEQ. Original analysis: Reference gene primer amplification gave estimated nucleated cell counts. The table came from immunoSEQ multiplex PCR; TCRdb's copy has only in-frame clones and leaves some out. For V, J and clone size, that table is used; D and trimming come from the DNA. The sample has under 100,000 clones, 75% to 90% seen once. The chain employs TRBV4-2 and TRBJ2-1; 7 nucleotides agree with TRBD2. The receptor comes from a man aged 60-69 years with COVID-19, enrolled during active disease. Source material: peripheral blood. CDR3 sequence reads: CASSQEERGFYNEQFF. CDR3 bases: TGTGCCAGCAGCCAAGAGGAGCGGGGCTTCTACAATGAGCAGTTCTTC.